This T cell receptor (beta chain) was identified in a study of blood T cell repertoires in COVID-19 (dated by TCRdb to about 2020). Regarding the research as a whole: The collaborator samples originated in the United States, Italy and Spain and spanned the acute and convalescent phases of COVID-19. The material from the prospective study consisted of cDNA or gDNA derived from T cells, B-cell-depleted T cells, or PBMCs. Deeply sampled blood TCRbeta repertoires from subjects exposed to, actively infected with, or recovered from COVID-19 were included in the dataset. A freely available public database, intended as a resource for researchers studying the immune response to SARS-CoV-2, is where the repertoires were released. Samples came from the ongoing ImmuneRACE study (first 160 participants) plus 1,254 subjects from 6 global collaborators. A de-identified subject ID, COVID-19 status, age in years and sex were almost always included in the sample metadata. Where available, HLA class I and class II types were taken from metadata supplied by the sample provider and were not determined by assay-based typing.

General findings and caveats noted by the study authors: How much clinical and demographic metadata was included differed by source and by participant, and the metadata was provided uncurated.

V is cut back by 1 base and J by 5 bases, with 4 bases in the junction unmatched. The CDR3 measures 14 amino acids from cysteine to phenylalanine. Only the CDR3 part of the read is kept: 42 bases, read in frame from the first base. Reading the germline V gene gives CDR1 MGHRA and CDR2 YSYEKL. Participants in the prospective study were aged roughly 18 to 89 years, lived in 24 United States geographic areas, and enrolled through a virtual design. Cohort assignment in the prospective study relied on participant-reported clinical history from a screening survey and a study questionnaire. Recovered participants in ImmuneRACE Cohort 3 were defined as having two consecutive negative NP/OP PCR tests, clearance from a healthcare professional, or resolution of symptoms. Mobile phlebotomists in the prospective study collected whole blood, serum and a nasopharyngeal or oropharyngeal swab from every participant. Participants in the prospective study had the option to provide additional blood draws and questionnaires over an approximately two-month period. Prospective study blood samples were shipped either frozen or at room temperature before DNA extraction.

TCRbeta CDR3 regions were amplified from genomic DNA using the immunoSEQ Assay, a bias-controlled multiplex PCR. As for the authors' bioinformatics: The number of nucleated cells in each sample was estimated from the amplification of reference gene primers within the assay. Sequence reads were collapsed and filtered to measure the absolute abundance of every unique TCRbeta CDR3 rearrangement. Productive Simpson clonality was computed per sample as the square root of Simpson's diversity index over productive rearrangements. What TCRdb holds here is the immuneACCESS table cut down to in-frame rearrangements. Part of the clones is not present; checked against another copy, under half of the missing clones reflect an unresolved V gene, and the others are unexplained. That table gives V, J and clone size, and the DNA gave D and trimming. The sample table contains some 150,000 clones; only one count was recorded for around 91% of them. Jointly, the top ten make up roughly 0.8% of the sample.

Comment on this clone: Its antigen specificity is not known. Base quality data are lacking; no much larger clone is found one base away.

Sequencing used PBMCs or T cells enriched from blood (not recorded which). The clonotype was recovered from a woman between 18 and 29 years old who had recovered from COVID-19. The chain links TRBV4-1 with TRBJ1-1, and 7 junctional nucleotides match TRBD1. The DNA sequence is as follows: TGCGCCAGCAGCCAAGGACAGGGAAGAACTGAAGCTTTCTTT. It codes for CASSQGQGRTEAFF.